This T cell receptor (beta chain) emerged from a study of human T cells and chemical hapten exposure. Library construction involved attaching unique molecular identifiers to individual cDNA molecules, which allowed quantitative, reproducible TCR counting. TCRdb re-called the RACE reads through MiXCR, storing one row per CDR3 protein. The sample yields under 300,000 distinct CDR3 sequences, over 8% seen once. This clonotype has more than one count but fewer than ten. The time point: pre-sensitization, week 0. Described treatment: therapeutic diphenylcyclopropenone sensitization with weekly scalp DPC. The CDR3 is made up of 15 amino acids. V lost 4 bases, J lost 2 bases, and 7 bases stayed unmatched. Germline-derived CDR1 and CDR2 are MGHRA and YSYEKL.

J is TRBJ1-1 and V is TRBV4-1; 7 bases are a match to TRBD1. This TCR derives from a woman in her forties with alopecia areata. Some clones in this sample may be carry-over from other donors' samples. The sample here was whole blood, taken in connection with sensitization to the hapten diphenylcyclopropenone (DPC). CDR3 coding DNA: TGCGCCAGCAGCCGAGGACAGGAACATAACACTGAAGCTTTCTTT. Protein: CASSRGQEHNTEAFF.